The TCR beta chain described here comes from a study of blood T cell repertoires in COVID-19. Study-level information: Donors in the United States, Italy and Spain gave samples during acute or convalescent COVID-19. PBMCs, B-cell-depleted T cells, or T cells were the source of the cDNA or gDNA that made up the material.

Original processing methods: Estimates of nucleated cell counts were drawn from the amplification of reference gene primers. Libraries were prepared by immunoSEQ multiplex PCR; TCRdb keeps only in-frame clonotypes and omits some of them. That table is the source of V, J and clone size, and D and trimming were worked out from the DNA. The top ten hold less than 2% of the sample, which has 100,000 to 120,000 clones, 55% to 75% seen once. CDR3 size: 16 residues. Trimming removed 2 bases from V and 3 bases from J; junction bases left unmatched: 6. Per the germline V gene, CDR1 is MRHNA and CDR2 is SNTAGT.

The V and J genes are TRBV6-4 and TRBJ2-1, with 8 bases that match TRBD1. The receptor comes from a woman aged 35 to 49 with acute or convalescent COVID-19. Sequenced: peripheral blood. Here the CDR3 reads CASSDNDRGDYNEQFF. Written as DNA, the CDR3 is TGTGCCAGCAGTGACAACGACAGGGGAGACTACAATGAGCAGTTCTTC.